This record looks at one T cell receptor beta chain sequence and its context. Germline loops: CDR1 LNHDA, CDR2 SQIVND (reference sequence). The J segment lost 2 bases and the V segment lost 8 bases, leaving 10 bases of the junction unmatched. The CDR3 consists of 16 residues. The record originates from a study of blood T cell repertoires in COVID-19. Across the whole study: The study drew acute and convalescent COVID-19 samples from the United States, Italy and Spain. In each case, the material was cDNA or gDNA derived from T cells, B-cell-depleted T cells, or PBMCs.

The repertoire was sequenced with immunoSEQ multiplex PCR; TCRdb's copy has only in-frame clones and lacks some. The sample records about 89,000 clones, roughly 80% being singletons. The rearrangement links TRBV19 to TRBJ1-5; 9 positions agree with TRBD1. The sequence came from a woman over 75 with acute or convalescent COVID-19. The source material was peripheral blood. CDR3 sequence reads: CASRFSRTGGNQPQHF. CDR3 sequence (DNA): TGTGCCAGTCGCTTTTCCCGGACAGGGGGCAATCAGCCCCAGCATTTT.